Each of the 24 T cell receptor beta chains below was sequenced from the same sample in a study of beta chain features in type 1 diabetes. Isolated RNA was reverse transcribed in full, so expressed TCRB transcripts were sequenced. Data came from immunoSEQ multiplex PCR; TCRdb stores just in-frame clones and leaves some out. In the table there are 120,000 to 150,000 clones, around 7% of which are singletons. Specimen: central memory CD4+ T cells from blood. These receptor sequences come from a woman aged 25 to 39 in good health.

The chain is built from TRBV18 and TRBJ2-2, with D unclear. CDR3 size: 13 residues. V was trimmed by 2 bases and J by 6 bases, leaving 7 bases between them. Germline CDR1 reads KGHSH; CDR2 reads LQKENI. The CDR3 DNA sequence: TGTGCCAGCTCACCAAGCGAAGCCGGGGAGCTGTTTTTT. It encodes CASSPSEAGELFF.

Remarks on this clone: A clone one base away is much larger, so this may be a read error. This chain joins TRBV28 and TRBJ2-1; TRBD1 matches 11 bases. The junction had 8 bases not matched to a gene; V was cut back by 7 bases and J by 6 bases. In germline, CDR1 is MDHEN, CDR2 SYDVKM. The length of the CDR3 is 15 residues. The CDR3 protein is CASNFPGQGVNEQFF. CDR3 sequence (DNA): TGTGCCAGCAATTTTCCGGGACAGGGGGTCAATGAGCAGTTCTTC.

This clone came up a few times. The J gene is TRBJ2-7, the V gene TRBV28; 12 positions agree with TRBD2. This CDR3 region has 18 residues. Germline lookup yields CDR1 MDHEN and CDR2 SYDVKM. J gave up 3 bases and V 4 bases, and 13 bases lay outside the gene matches. For the CDR3, the DNA is TGTGCCAGCAGTTGGGGGACTAGCGGGCCTCAAATTGACTACGAGCAGTACTTC. Translated, it gives CASSWGTSGPQIDYEQYF.

This chain links TRBV30 with TRBJ1-4, with 10 nucleotides matching TRBD1. The germline gives CDR1 GTSNPN, CDR2 SVGIG (reference sequence). The CDR3 has 16 residues. Trimming took 3 bases from V and 5 from J; bases not matched to a gene: 9. CDR3 bases: TGTGCCTGGAGCCCCCGACCGGGACAGGGGAATGAAAAACTGTTTTTT. This translates into CAWSPRPGQGNEKLFF.

This clone was counted only a few times. The gene calls are TRBV11-2 and TRBJ2-5; D is perhaps TRBD2 (6 bases). V lost 0 bases, J lost 10 bases, and 12 bases lay in between. The V gene's germline CDR1 is SGHAT and CDR2 FQNNGV. There are 13 residues in the CDR3. CDR3 DNA: TGTGCCAGCAGCTTAGAACCGGGGGATAACCAGTACTTC. Amino acids: CASSLEPGDNQYF.

The V call is TRBV28, the J call TRBJ1-2, with TRBD1 matching over 12 bases. The V gene's germline CDR1 is MDHEN and CDR2 SYDVKM. V lost 9 bases to trimming and J lost 4 bases; unmatched junction nucleotides: 9. CDR3 length: 15 residues. The CDR3 protein is CASAGTGGGAYGYTF. CDR3 coding DNA: TGTGCCAGTGCCGGGACAGGGGGCGGGGCCTATGGCTACACCTTC.

A few counts support this clone. This chain joins TRBV2 and TRBJ2-7; D perhaps matches TRBD2 (5 bases). The CDR3 contains 16 residues. From germline, CDR1 is SNHLY and CDR2 FYNNEI. The germline V and J ends were trimmed by 2 bases and 4 bases, with 18 bases remaining between them. The DNA for the CDR3 is TGTGCCAGCAGTGAAAGGGCGGCCCGTGAGGGATACGAGCAGTACTTC. Translation gives CASSERAAREGYEQYF.

The chain combines TRBV19 with TRBJ2-1; 9 nucleotides align to TRBD1. The J segment lost 7 bases and the V segment lost 7 bases, leaving 11 bases of the junction unmatched. Germline loops: CDR1 LNHDA, CDR2 SQIVND (reference sequence). The CDR3 is made up of 15 amino acids. CDR3 protein: CASTKPGQGRNEQFF. In nucleotides, the CDR3 is TGTGCCAGTACCAAACCGGGACAGGGTAGGAATGAGCAGTTCTTC.

The V and J genes are TRBV7-3 and TRBJ2-7, with 8 bases aligning to TRBD2. CDR1 SGHTA and CDR2 FQGTGA come from the germline V gene. V shed 5 bases and J 4 bases; nucleotides not matched to a gene: 10. This CDR3 is built from 15 residues. The CDR3 coding sequence is TGTGCCAGCAGCCACGTTCGGAGCGGGAGTTACGAGCAGTACTTC. It translates to CASSHVRSGSYEQYF.

This clone has a count of ten or more. The chain uses TRBV9 and TRBJ2-3, with D maybe TRBD2 (5 bases). V lost 1 base to trimming and J lost 0 bases, with 12 bases between them. The CDR3 runs to 16 residues. Germline V CDR1 and CDR2: SGDLS, YYNGEE. The CDR3 DNA sequence: TGTGCCAGCAGCGTAAGTCTCCGCGGGAGCACAGATACGCAGTATTTT. Translating it yields CASSVSLRGSTDTQYF.

The chain is built from TRBV6-5 and TRBJ1-1; D might be TRBD1 (5 bases). The CDR3 extends over 14 amino acids. The germline V gene encodes CDR1 MNHEY and CDR2 SVGAGI. The V and J ends lost 4 bases and 0 bases respectively, with 9 bases between them. The CDR3 DNA follows: TGTGCCAGCAGTTTACAGGTTCTGAACACTGAAGCTTTCTTT. It specifies CASSLQVLNTEAFF.

In its sample, this clone was seen a few times. The V and J genes are TRBV27 and TRBJ2-5, with 7 bases that match TRBD1. The better agreement between TRBJ2-7 and the DNA end casts doubt on the J call. Germline CDR1 MNHEY, CDR2 SMNVEV (reference sequence). The CDR3 has 14 residues. CDR3 region: CASSFGQAVGEQYF. CDR3 DNA sequence: TGTGCCAGCAGTTTCGGACAGGCTGTCGGCGAGCAGTACTTC.

The chain carries TRBV7-3 and TRBJ2-2; 8 bases are a match to TRBD1. With 6 bases clipped from V and 3 bases from J, the junction kept 6 bases outside the gene matches. This CDR3 is built from 15 residues. The V gene's germline CDR1 is SGHTA and CDR2 FQGTGA. This chain's CDR3 is CASRSQGADTGELFF. The CDR3 DNA is TGTGCCAGCAGATCCCAGGGGGCGGACACCGGGGAGCTGTTTTTT.

This clone was counted between two and nine times. The DNA for the CDR3 is TGCAGCGTAACCGTGTTCCGGGGTTGGGGCACTGAAGCTTTCTTT. As protein: CSVTVFRGWGTEAFF. This chain connects TRBV29-1 to TRBJ1-1; D gene ambiguous. V lost 6 bases and J lost 4, with 21 bases in between. Germline lookup yields CDR1 SQVTM and CDR2 ANQGSEA. This CDR3 spans 15 amino acids.

The rearrangement joins TRBV27 to TRBJ2-2, with TRBD1 matching 7 bases. The CDR3 consists of 15 residues. Unmatched junction bases numbered 9, after V lost 4 bases and J lost 7 bases. The germline CDR1 and CDR2 sequences are MNHEY and SMNVEV (reference sequence). The CDR3 DNA reads as TGTGCCAGCAGTTCGAGGGAAGGGGGCCGCGGGGAGCTGTTTTTT. Its translation: CASSSREGGRGELFF.

This sequence joins TRBV7-6 and TRBJ2-3; possible D gene TRBD1, 5 bases. V was shortened by 6 bases and J by 4 bases, with 11 bases between the two germline ends. The CDR3 spans 13 residues. Germline V gene lookup returns CDR1 SGHVS and CDR2 FNYEAQ. CDR3 coding DNA: TGTGCCAGCAGTTCTCTACAGGCAGATACGCAGTATTTT. Translated: CASSSLQADTQYF.

This clone was detected ten times or more. The genes are TRBV28 and TRBJ2-7; D not certain. V lost 4 bases and J lost 4, with 14 bases in between. In germline, CDR1 is MDHEN, CDR2 SYDVKM. This CDR3 has 14 amino acids. DNA of the CDR3: TGTGCCAGCAGTTCGGTTAAGTCTGGTTACGAGCAGTACTTC. Its protein is CASSSVKSGYEQYF.

This clone was counted a few times. The V and J genes are TRBV28 and TRBJ2-7; maybe TRBD1 (5 bases). Trimming shortened V by 2 bases and J by 7 bases, and 9 bases separated the two germline ends. Germline V gene sequence: CDR1 MDHEN, CDR2 SYDVKM. The CDR3 sequence is 12 residues long. The CDR3 protein is CASSLPGLEQYF. The CDR3 DNA reads as TGTGCCAGCAGTTTACCAGGGTTGGAGCAGTACTTC.

In its sample, this clone was seen a few times. J is TRBJ2-3 and V is TRBV11-2, with 7 bases that match TRBD2. Losses at the gene ends were 2 bases for V and 4 bases for J; bases not matched to a gene: 12. CDR1 and CDR2 from the germline V gene are SGHAT and FQNNGV. This CDR3 region has 17 residues. In nucleotides, the CDR3 is TGTGCCAGCAGCTTAATAACCGGCGGGAGTATGGCAGATACGCAGTATTTT. Translation: CASSLITGGSMADTQYF.

This clone was counted only a few times. V and J are TRBV11-1 and TRBJ2-3; D gene ambiguous. CDR3 size: 14 residues. Germline V CDR1 and CDR2: SGHAT, FQDESV (reference sequence). V was clipped by 7 bases and J by 0 bases, with 11 bases between them. CDR3 sequence: CASTSTASTDTQYF. CDR3 in DNA: TGTGCCAGCACTTCCACTGCTAGCACAGATACGCAGTATTTT.

In DNA, the CDR3 is TGTGCCAGCAGCGTCGGGACAGGGAGTTTCCAAGAGACCCAGTACTTC. Amino acids: CASSVGTGSFQETQYF. The chain employs TRBV9 and TRBJ2-5; 9 nucleotides agree with TRBD1. The CDR3 spans 16 residues. Per germline, CDR1 SGDLS and CDR2 YYNGEE. V lost 2 bases, J lost 1 base, and 6 bases stayed unmatched. Together with reference TRBV9 and TRBJ2-5, the CDR3 gives the full variable domain: DSGVTQTPKHLITATGQRVTLRCSPRSGDLSVYWYQQSLDQGLQFLIQYYNGEERAKGNILERFSAQQFPDLHSELNLSSLELGDSALYFCASSVGTGSFQETQYFGPGTRLLVL.

There are a few counts of this clone. The rearrangement links TRBV7-2 to TRBJ1-2; tentative D call: TRBD1 (5 bases). The CDR3 has 16 amino acids. Germline CDR1 SGHTA, CDR2 FQGNSA. Trimming took off 3 bases at V and 4 bases at J, with 18 bases between the two ends. CDR3 sequence reads: CASSLKGGGVAYGYTF. The CDR3, as DNA: TGTGCCAGCAGCTTGAAGGGCGGGGGTGTGGCCTATGGCTACACCTTC.

This clone has more than one count but fewer than ten. The chain carries TRBV7-9 and TRBJ2-3; maybe TRBD1 (6 bases). The CDR3 contains 14 residues. The V gene lost 4 bases and the J gene lost 1 base, with 9 bases spanning the gap. Germline V gene data show CDR1 as SEHNR and CDR2 as FQNEAQ (reference sequence). Here the CDR3 DNA reads TGTGCCAGCAGCTCCAGGACAGGCACAGATACGCAGTATTTT. This gives the protein CASSSRTGTDTQYF.

A few counts support this clone. This chain connects TRBV11-3 to TRBJ2-1; 7 bases map to TRBD2. Trimming at V came to 1 base and at J to 6 bases, leaving 9 bases not matched to a gene. The CDR3 has 16 residues. CDR1 is SGHNT and CDR2 is YENEEA in the germline V gene. The CDR3 DNA reads TGTGCCAGCAGCTTAGGTTACGAGCGGGGCTTCAATGAGCAGTTCTTC. This encodes CASSLGYERGFNEQFF. Supplemented by reference TRBV11-3 and TRBJ2-1, the full variable domain reads EAGVVQSPRYKIIEKKQPVAFWCNPISGHNTLYWYLQNLGQGPELLIRYENEEAVDDSQLPKDRFSAERLKGVDSTLKIQPAELGDSAVYLCASSLGYERGFNEQFFGPGTRLTVL.